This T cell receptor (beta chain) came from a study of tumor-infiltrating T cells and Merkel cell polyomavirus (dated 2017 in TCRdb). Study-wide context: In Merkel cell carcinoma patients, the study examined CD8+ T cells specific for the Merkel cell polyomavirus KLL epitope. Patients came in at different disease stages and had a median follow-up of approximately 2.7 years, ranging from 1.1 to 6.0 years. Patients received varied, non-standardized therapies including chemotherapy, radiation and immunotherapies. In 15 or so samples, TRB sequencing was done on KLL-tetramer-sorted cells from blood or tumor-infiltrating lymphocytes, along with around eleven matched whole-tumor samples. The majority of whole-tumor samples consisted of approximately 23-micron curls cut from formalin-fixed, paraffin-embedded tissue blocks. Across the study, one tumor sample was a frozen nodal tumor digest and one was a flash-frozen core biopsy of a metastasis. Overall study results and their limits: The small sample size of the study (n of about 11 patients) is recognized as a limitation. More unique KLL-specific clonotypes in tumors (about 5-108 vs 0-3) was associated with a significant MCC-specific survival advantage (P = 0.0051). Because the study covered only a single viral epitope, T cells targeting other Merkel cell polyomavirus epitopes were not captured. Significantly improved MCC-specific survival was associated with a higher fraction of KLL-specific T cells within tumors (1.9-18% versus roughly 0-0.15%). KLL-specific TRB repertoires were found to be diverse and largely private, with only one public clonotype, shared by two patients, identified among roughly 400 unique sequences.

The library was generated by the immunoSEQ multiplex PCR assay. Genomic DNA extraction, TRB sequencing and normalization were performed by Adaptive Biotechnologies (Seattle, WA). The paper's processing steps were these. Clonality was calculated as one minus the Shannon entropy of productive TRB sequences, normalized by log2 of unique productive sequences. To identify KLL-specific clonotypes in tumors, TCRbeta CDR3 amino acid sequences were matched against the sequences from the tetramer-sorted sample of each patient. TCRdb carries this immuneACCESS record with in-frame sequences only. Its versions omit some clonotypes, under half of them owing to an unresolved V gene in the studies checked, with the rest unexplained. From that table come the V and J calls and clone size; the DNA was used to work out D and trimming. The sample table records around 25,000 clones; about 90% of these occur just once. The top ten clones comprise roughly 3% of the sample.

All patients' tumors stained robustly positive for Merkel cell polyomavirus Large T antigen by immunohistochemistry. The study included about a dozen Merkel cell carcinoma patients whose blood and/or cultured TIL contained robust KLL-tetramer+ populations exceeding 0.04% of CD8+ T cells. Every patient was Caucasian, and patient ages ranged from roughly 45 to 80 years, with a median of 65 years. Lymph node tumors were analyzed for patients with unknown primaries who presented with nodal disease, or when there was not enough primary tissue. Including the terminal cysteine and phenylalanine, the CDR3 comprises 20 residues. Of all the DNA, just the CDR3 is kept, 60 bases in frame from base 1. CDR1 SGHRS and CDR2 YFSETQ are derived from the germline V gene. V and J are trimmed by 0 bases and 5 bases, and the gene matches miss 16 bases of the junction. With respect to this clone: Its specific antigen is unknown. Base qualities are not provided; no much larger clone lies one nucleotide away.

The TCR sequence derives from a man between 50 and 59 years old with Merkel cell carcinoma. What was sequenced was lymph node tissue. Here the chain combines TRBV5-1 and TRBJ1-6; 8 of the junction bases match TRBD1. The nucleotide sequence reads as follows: TGCGCCAGCAGCTTGGAACGGAGGATACAGGGGGAGCAAGATAATTCACCCCTCCACTTT. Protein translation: CASSLERRIQGEQDNSPLHF.